This T cell receptor (beta chain) appears in the sequencing data of a study of T cells expressing NK-cell markers (dated by TCRdb to 2018 to 2021). Study-wide context: Three sorted T-cell subsets (CD3+CD56+NKG2C+, CD3+CD56+NKG2C- and CD3+CD56-NKG2C+) from several donors had their TCR beta-chain repertoires profiled. The study sequenced eight donors, all healthy volunteers chosen at random: three men and five women. Among the eight sequenced donors, only one was HCMV-seronegative, while the other seven were HCMV-seropositive. The libraries were sequenced on Illumina HiSeq 2000/2500, MiSeq or NextSeq, producing 2 x 150 bp reads. Summary of the overall study and its limitations: It remained unclear whether the expanded NKG2C-expressing T cell clones were specific for HCMV antigens. Those dominant clonotypes were again the most abundant among CD3+CD56-NKG2C+ cells in several donors, at roughly 25-60.1%. In six donors, the dominant CD3+CD56+NKG2C+ clonotypes ranked among the top 10 CD8+ clonotypes, making up roughly 1.0-8% of CD8+ T cells.

The instrument given in TCRdb is Illumina HiSeq 2000. The TCR beta cDNA libraries were made using 5'RACE template switching, a step that added both a universal primer site and unique molecular identifiers. cDNA synthesis was primed from the TCR beta constant segment and was followed by two successive PCR amplification steps. The original methods were these. MIGEC handled demultiplexing of the reads and grouping by UMI, while MiTCR was used to assemble and quantify clonotypes. To remove erroneous sequences, TCR cDNA sequences were retained only when supported by two or more reads. Downstream repertoire analysis used the tcR package, and clonotypes were matched across fractions by CDR3 nucleotide sequence plus V segment. VDJmatch was used to annotate antigen specificity against VDJdb, with one amino acid substitution in CDR3 allowed. After reprocessing by TCRdb, each CDR3 protein sequence is one entry, and no DNA is given. The authors' filters were not applied to this entry. The table for this sample records 500,000 to 700,000 distinct CDR3 sequences. The ten largest clones capture about 3.6% of the sample.

Comments on this clonotype: Its antigen has not been determined.

The germline V gene encodes CDR1 MNHNS and CDR2 SASEGT. From the cysteine through the phenylalanine, the CDR3 covers 18 amino acids. DNA is not recorded here. HCMV-specific IgG was detected in serum with a commercial ELISA kit to determine HCMV serostatus. Peripheral blood mononuclear cells were isolated from blood by Ficoll density gradient centrifugation. The sequenced sample was blood T cells: a sorted CD56 or NKG2C T cell subset, CD4+ or CD8+ T cells, or bulk PBMC T cells (not recorded which). In this chain, TRBV6-1 is recombined with TRBJ2-1; TCRdb gives TRBD2 as the D gene, but with no DNA this cannot be confirmed. This clonotype was sampled from a man aged 18 to 29 in good health. Donor details come from another sample of the same person, matched by shared clones. The CDR3 protein sequence reads: CASSPEDLQHKIDNEQFF.